The clone carrying this T cell receptor beta chain was seen many times. Its antigen is as yet unknown. Hyperthyroidism patients were newly diagnosed, had disease duration under 2 months, and were aged 18 to 65 years. These data are taken from a study of T cells in Graves' hyperthyroidism and ophthalmopathy. Study-wide results and caveats: Median prediction lead before ophthalmopathy onset was 6.5 months with the model.

It was RNA transcripts that yielded the amplified TCR beta CDR3 regions. In the first-round RT-PCR of the TCR CDR3, the HTBI primer set was used. TCRdb re-derived calls from the multiplex PCR reads in MiXCR, one entry per CDR3 protein. The data contain about 550,000 distinct CDR3 sequences, roughly 20% of them singletons. Trimming stripped 2 bases from V and 4 bases from J, with 5 bases between. Germline-derived CDR1 and CDR2 are MNHEY and SVGAGI. The CDR3 spans 13 residues. V and J are TRBV6-5 and TRBJ2-2; no definite D call. The receptor's source is a man aged 18 to 29 with Graves' hyperthyroidism. Input material: blood. As DNA, the CDR3 is TGTGCCAGCAGTTACGGACCCACCGGGGAGCTGTTTTTT. Translated: CASSYGPTGELFF.